This is a list of T cell receptor beta chains from one sample in a study of technical replicates of blood from a few donors. Clones were read by immunoSEQ multiplex PCR, and TCRdb kept only the in-frame ones, dropping some. The sample has 55,000 to 80,000 clones, roughly 90% seen once. Sequencing used T cells isolated from PBMCs. The receptors were sampled from a human donor in good health. Each CDR3 is given with its conserved first and last residue. Each record gives: clone size, J gene, D gene, V gene, CDR3 protein, CDR3 DNA. A D gene is named only where the DNA matches it firmly. The size field is filled for only some rows; it gives once, few, many or a size class.

>NA|TRBJ2-5|NA|TRBV11-2
CASSLDEETQYF
TGTGCCAGCAGCTTAGACGAGGAGACCCAGTACTTC
>once|TRBJ2-2|TRBD2|TRBV7-3
CASSPTSGSITGELFF
TGTGCCAGCAGCCCCACTAGCGGGAGTATAACCGGGGAGCTGTTTTTT
>NA|TRBJ1-1|NA|TRBV5-4
CASSWETYTEAFF
TGTGCCAGCAGCTGGGAGACGTACACTGAAGCTTTCTTT
>once|TRBJ1-4|TRBD1|TRBV4-2
CASSQVGQTTNEKLFF
TGTGCCAGCAGCCAAGTGGGACAGACAACTAATGAAAAACTGTTTTTT
>NA|TRBJ2-2|NA|TRBV5-1
CASSLAVTGELFF
TGCGCCAGCAGCTTGGCGGTAACCGGGGAGCTGTTTTTT
>once|TRBJ1-4|TRBD1|TRBV28
CASSRQGRNEKLFF
TGTGCCAGCAGTAGACAGGGTCGGAATGAAAAACTGTTTTTT
>NA|TRBJ2-7|NA|TRBV29-1
CSVAQGESYEQYF
TGCAGCGTTGCACAGGGAGAATCCTACGAGCAGTACTTC
>NA|TRBJ2-7|TRBD2|TRBV6-6
CASSYPGTSIYEQYF
TGTGCCAGCAGTTACCCCGGGACTAGCATATACGAGCAGTACTTC
>NA|TRBJ2-7|NA|TRBV7-3
CASSLSSGPYEQYF
TGTGCCAGCAGCTTAAGTAGCGGCCCCTACGAGCAGTACTTC
>NA|TRBJ2-7|NA|TRBV6-6
CPLLAFYEQYF
TGTCCCCTCTTAGCTTTTTACGAGCAGTACTTC
>NA|TRBJ1-1|TRBD1|TRBV9
CASSGRDRGNTEAFF
TGTGCCAGCAGTGGCCGGGACAGGGGGAACACTGAAGCTTTCTTT
>NA|TRBJ1-2|NA|TRBV28
CASSFPGEAIGYGYTF
TGTGCCAGCAGTTTCCCTGGAGAGGCCATAGGCTATGGCTACACCTTC
>NA|TRBJ2-7|TRBD2|TRBV9
CASSGTLWDVRGRKYF
TGTGCCAGCAGCGGGACTCTTTGGGACGTCCGCGGGAGGAAGTACTTC
>NA|TRBJ1-5|NA|TRBV15
CATSREGGQPQHF
TGTGCCACCAGCAGAGAGGGGGGTCAGCCCCAGCATTTT
>once|TRBJ1-2|TRBD1|TRBV5-1
CASSLSGTGVFSDYGYTF
TGCGCCAGCAGCTTGTCGGGGACAGGGGTCTTTTCCGACTATGGCTACACCTTC
>NA|TRBJ2-7|NA|TRBV6-5
CASSYSRTRIEQYF
TGTGCCAGCAGTTACTCTCGTACTAGAATCGAGCAGTACTTC
>NA|TRBJ1-2|NA|TRBV6-1
CASSDSGGYTF
TGTGCCAGCAGTGACAGCGGCGGCTACACCTTC
>NA|TRBJ2-1|NA|TRBV9
CASSLTGNTYNEQFF
TGTGCCAGCAGCTTAACAGGTAATACCTACAATGAGCAGTTCTTC
>NA|TRBJ2-7|TRBD1|TRBV5-1
CASSFSVGQGAEEQYF
TGCGCCAGCAGCTTTTCGGTGGGACAGGGGGCCGAAGAGCAGTACTTC
>NA|TRBJ2-1|TRBD2|TRBV9
CASSVSLTLAGGSYEQFF
TGTGCCAGCAGCGTCTCTCTAACACTAGCGGGAGGGTCGTATGAGCAGTTCTTC
>NA|TRBJ1-1|NA|TRBV9
CASSIPPGGSTEAFF
TGTGCCAGCAGCATCCCCCCGGGGGGGAGCACTGAAGCTTTCTTT
>NA|TRBJ1-2|NA|TRBV2
CASTPTRDYGYTF
TGTGCCAGCACCCCCACTCGGGACTATGGCTACACCTTC
>NA|TRBJ2-7|TRBD2|TRBV6-5
CASSPTSGRAYEQYF
TGTGCCAGCAGTCCCACTAGCGGGAGGGCCTACGAGCAGTACTTC
>NA|TRBJ2-1|TRBD2|TRBV30
CAWSRWGTSEQFF
TGTGCCTGGAGTCGCTGGGGGACTAGTGAGCAGTTCTTC
>NA|TRBJ2-2|TRBD1|TRBV4-1
CASSQVPPGQGTGELFF
TGCGCCAGCAGCCAAGTCCCCCCGGGACAGGGCACCGGGGAGCTGTTTTTT
>NA|TRBJ1-1|NA|TRBV28
CASSPPLGTATEAFF
TGTGCCAGCAGTCCACCCTTAGGGACTGCCACTGAAGCTTTCTTT
>NA|TRBJ1-4|NA|TRBV5-4
CASGGGNEKLFF
TGTGCCAGCGGGGGGGGGAATGAAAAACTGTTTTTT
>NA|TRBJ1-2|TRBD1|TRBV5-4
CASSSRDREGYTF
TGTGCCAGCAGCTCCCGGGACAGGGAGGGCTACACCTTC
>NA|TRBJ2-3|TRBD1|TRBV7-2
CASRTGLADTQYF
TGTGCCAGCCGGACAGGGTTGGCTGATACGCAGTATTTT
>NA|TRBJ2-1|TRBD2|TRBV7-3
CASSLTAGVFNEQFF
TGTGCCAGCAGCTTAACAGCGGGAGTATTCAATGAGCAGTTCTTC
>once|TRBJ2-1|TRBD1|TRBV5-4
CASSLETGSEQFF
TGTGCCAGCAGCTTGGAGACAGGGAGTGAGCAGTTCTTC
>NA|TRBJ1-5|NA|TRBV27
CASSSTSWINQPQHF
TGTGCCAGCAGTTCGACATCGTGGATCAATCAGCCCCAGCATTTT
>NA|TRBJ2-3|TRBD1|TRBV2
CASRATGSDTQYF
TGTGCCAGCAGGGCGACAGGGTCCGATACGCAGTATTTT
>NA|TRBJ2-7|TRBD2|TRBV28
CASSLWEFLAAENYEQYF
TGTGCCAGCAGTTTATGGGAATTTCTAGCGGCTGAGAACTACGAGCAGTACTTC
>once|TRBJ2-7|TRBD2|TRBV6-6
CASSRTSGSYEQYF
TGTGCCAGCAGTAGGACTAGCGGGTCCTACGAGCAGTACTTC
>NA|TRBJ2-3|TRBD2|TRBV19
CASSVAGGWEDTQYF
TGTGCCAGTAGTGTAGCGGGAGGATGGGAAGATACGCAGTATTTT
>NA|TRBJ2-6|TRBD1|TRBV19
CASSVGRDRGPGAANVLTF
TGTGCCAGTAGTGTCGGCCGGGACAGGGGACCAGGTGCGGCCAACGTCCTGACTTTC
>once|TRBJ2-3|NA|TRBV28
CASSAAGALGTQYF
TGTGCCAGCAGTGCAGCGGGTGCGCTTGGTACGCAGTATTTT
>NA|TRBJ2-7|NA|TRBV4-3
CASSHTGVPYEQYF
TGCGCCAGCAGCCATACAGGCGTCCCCTACGAGCAGTACTTC
>once|TRBJ1-2|NA|TRBV2
CASKVGGTNYGYTF
TGTGCCAGCAAGGTGGGGGGGACTAACTATGGCTACACCTTC
>NA|TRBJ2-6|NA|TRBV6-5
CASLRASGANVLTF
TGTGCCAGCCTCAGGGCTTCTGGGGCCAACGTCCTGACTTTC
>NA|TRBJ2-7|TRBD2|TRBV11-2
CASSLGTSGSIYEQYF
TGTGCCAGCAGCTTAGGAACTAGCGGGAGCATATACGAGCAGTACTTC